Below, 27 T cell receptor beta chains from the same sample are listed, as sequenced in a study of CD8+CD57+ T cells in acquired aplastic anemia. Profiling that covered TCR beta VDJ and CDR3 relied on genomic DNA as its template. One entry per CDR3 protein results from TCRdb running MiXCR on the reads. The sample contains 300,000 or so distinct CDR3 sequences, 45% to 65% of which appear only once. Before being chosen for sequencing, patients had shown CD8+CD57+ cell expansion by flow cytometry. The sequenced material came from sorted CD4+, CD8+, or CD8+CD57+ T cells (not recorded which) from PBMCs. These receptors all stem from a human donor with aplastic anemia.

The CDR3 spells CASSIVTGRGTEAFF. The CDR3 DNA reads TGTGCCAGTAGTATAGTCACAGGCAGAGGGACTGAAGCTTTCTTT. This chain links TRBV19 with TRBJ1-1, with D possibly TRBD1 on 5 matching bases. This CDR3 contains 15 residues. In germline, CDR1 is LNHDA, CDR2 SQIVND (reference sequence). V was cut by 1 base and J by 5 bases, with 14 bases left in between.

V usage is TRBV7-2 and J usage is TRBJ1-2, with 8 bases fitting TRBD1. The CDR3 contains 14 residues. J was trimmed by 1 base and V by 5 bases; bases with no gene match: 3. In germline, CDR1 is SGHTA, CDR2 FQGNSA. In DNA, the CDR3 is TGTGCCAGCAGCCGGACAGGGAATAACTATGGCTACACCTTC. Translated, it gives CASSRTGNNYGYTF.

This clonotype was observed a handful of times. This chain connects TRBV10-3 to TRBJ2-1; D remains unclear. From germline, CDR1 is ENHRY and CDR2 SYGVKD. The CDR3 is 13 amino acids. V lost 8 bases and J lost 5, with 13 bases in between. The CDR3 DNA is TGTGCCATCCCGAATTTTGAGGACAATGAGCAGTTCTTC. Translated, it gives CAIPNFEDNEQFF.

To note about this clonotype: The junction differs from germline at one of its ends, possibly a read error. The chain couples TRBV5-1 to TRBJ2-2; tentatively, D is TRBD1 (5 bases). This CDR3 spans 17 amino acids. Germline CDR1 and CDR2: SGHRS and YFSETQ. Here the CDR3 DNA reads TGTGCCAGCAGCTTGGCAGGGTTGCAATCGGGCACCGGGGAGCTGTTTTTT. Residues: CASSLAGLQSGTGELFF.

The sample holds a few counts of this clonotype. The gene calls are TRBV7-9 and TRBJ2-7; no clear D. The V end lost 5 bases, the J end lost 3 bases, and 17 bases lay between the germline ends. Germline loops: CDR1 SEHNR, CDR2 FQNEAQ (reference sequence). CDR3 length equals 15 residues. CDR3 region: CASSVGPGRVYEQYF. The CDR3 nucleotides read TGTGCCAGCAGCGTAGGACCCGGTCGTGTCTACGAGCAGTACTTC. Full variable domain (remainder filled in from reference TRBV7-9 and TRBJ2-7): DTGVSQNPRHKITKRGQNVTFRCDPISEHNRLYWYRQTLGQGPEFLTYFQNEAQLEKSRLLSDRFSAERPKGSFSTLEIQRTEQGDSAMYLCASSVGPGRVYEQYFGPGTRLTVT.

The table lists this clonotype with a count of one. The V and J genes are TRBV11-2 and TRBJ1-1; tentatively, D is TRBD1 (6 bases). The germline V gene encodes CDR1 SGHAT and CDR2 FQNNGV. V was shortened by 5 bases and J by 11 bases, with 18 bases between the two germline ends. The CDR3 has 13 residues. CDR3 DNA sequence: TGTGCCAGCAGCGGAGTGGGGGCCGGCGGCGCTTTCTTT. Translating it yields CASSGVGAGGAFF.

The chain combines TRBV9 with TRBJ2-5; 9 bases map to TRBD1. CDR3 size: 14 residues. In germline, CDR1 is SGDLS, CDR2 YYNGEE. The V segment lost 4 bases and the J segment 5 bases; nucleotides outside the gene matches: 6. The CDR3 bases are TGTGCCAGCAGCTCACAGGGGGCGCGGGAGACCCAGTACTTC. This encodes CASSSQGARETQYF.

This clonotype came up a few times. The rearrangement links TRBV7-8 to TRBJ1-2; the D is unclear. Germline-derived CDR1 and CDR2 are SGHVS and FQNEAQ. The CDR3 covers 15 residues. Trimming left V 2 bases short and J 8 bases short, with 18 bases between. The CDR3 DNA sequence: TGTGCCAGCAGCTTAACTCCAGAGATAAGGAGAGGCTACACCTTC. Translation gives CASSLTPEIRRGYTF.

A note on this clonotype: A much more abundant neighbour one base away suggests this may be a read error. J is TRBJ2-5 and V is TRBV2, with D possibly being TRBD1 (5 bases). This CDR3 contains 12 residues. CDR1 is SNHLY and CDR2 is FYNNEI in the germline V gene. This CDR3 reads CAGSKGKETQYF. CDR3 coding DNA: TGTGCCGGCAGTAAGGGGAAGGAGACCCAGTACTTC.

The chain recombines TRBV2 with TRBJ2-5, with 9 bases aligning to TRBD2. The CDR3 is made up of 15 amino acids. J gave up 4 bases and V 6 bases, and 9 bases lay outside the gene matches. Germline V gene data show CDR1 as SNHLY and CDR2 as FYNNEI. CDR3 nucleotide sequence: TGTGCCAGCAGCGCCAATAGCGGGAGTATAGAGACCCAGTACTTC. Its translation is CASSANSGSIETQYF.

The rearrangement joins TRBV29-1 to TRBJ1-1, with TRBD1 matching over 9 bases. This CDR3 contains 15 residues. The J segment lost 1 base and the V segment lost 6 bases, leaving 9 bases of the junction unmatched. The V gene's germline CDR1 is SQVTM and CDR2 ANQGSEA. CDR3 coding DNA: TGCAGCGTCCTCATCGGGACAGGGCGGAACACTGAAGCTTTCTTT. It translates to CSVLIGTGRNTEAFF.

The chain combines TRBV9 with TRBJ1-2; 10 nucleotides align to TRBD1. The CDR3 is 15 residues long. The V segment lost 7 bases and the J segment 3 bases; nucleotides outside the gene matches: 9. CDR1 is SGDLS, CDR2 YYNGEE, per germline. The CDR3 region is CASRVTGGLDYGYTF. The CDR3 DNA is TGTGCCAGCCGGGTGACAGGGGGCCTTGACTATGGCTACACCTTC. Variable domain in full (rest from reference TRBV9 and TRBJ1-2): DSGVTQTPKHLITATGQRVTLRCSPRSGDLSVYWYQQSLDQGLQFLIQYYNGEERAKGNILERFSAQQFPDLHSELNLSSLELGDSALYFCASRVTGGLDYGYTFGSGTRLTVV.

The chain is built from TRBV19 and TRBJ1-1, with D hard to call. The ends were cut back, 4 bases at V and 4 bases at J, with 10 bases in the middle. This CDR3 is built from 13 residues. CDR1 is LNHDA, CDR2 SQIVND, per germline (reference sequence). The CDR3 is CASSRMSRTEAFF. The CDR3 coding sequence is TGTGCCAGTAGTAGAATGAGTCGCACTGAAGCTTTCTTT.

In DNA, the CDR3 is TGTGCCAGCAGTTTAGGACAGGGGCTTAACTATGGCTACACCTTC. Translating gives CASSLGQGLNYGYTF. V is TRBV12-3 or TRBV12-4 and J is TRBJ1-2; TRBD1 matches at 8 bases. The CDR3 consists of 15 residues. Losses at the gene ends were 1 base for V and 1 base for J; bases not matched to a gene: 2.

In its sample, this clonotype was seen many times. The chain combines TRBV27 with TRBJ2-3; 7 bases fit TRBD2. Germline trimming cut 6 bases from V and 6 bases from J; bases unmatched to any gene: 12. The germline CDR1 and CDR2 sequences are MNHEY and SMNVEV (reference sequence). The CDR3 has 15 residues. The CDR3 here is CASRLLQLGGDTQYF. DNA of the CDR3: TGTGCCAGCAGACTCCTACAGCTGGGAGGGGATACGCAGTATTTT.

This clonotype was detected only a few times. This chain uses TRBV24-1 with TRBJ2-3; no definite D call. CDR3 length equals 16 residues. Germline V CDR1 and CDR2: KGHDR, SFDVKD. V shed 4 bases and J shed 0 bases, with 13 bases lying between them. CDR3: CATSDAGDSSTDTQYF. Here the CDR3 DNA reads TGTGCCACCAGTGACGCAGGAGACTCTAGCACAGATACGCAGTATTTT.

This clonotype was counted many times. The genes are TRBV6-5 and TRBJ2-3; D may be TRBD1 (6 bases). The germline V gene encodes CDR1 MNHEY and CDR2 SVGAGI. Trimming removed 6 bases from V and 7 bases from J, with 11 bases in between. The CDR3 runs to 12 residues. Here the CDR3 reads CASRSQGHTQYF. The CDR3 bases are TGTGCCAGCAGGTCACAGGGCCATACGCAGTATTTT.

The J gene is TRBJ1-2, the V gene TRBV12-3 or TRBV12-4; D is unclear. V shed 2 bases and J shed 0 bases, with 7 bases lying between them. The CDR3 has 14 residues. In nucleotides, the CDR3 is TGTGCCAGCAGTTTATTGGCCACTAACTATGGCTACACCTTC. It is translated as CASSLLATNYGYTF.

The chain combines TRBV20-1 with TRBJ2-5, with 9 bases lining up with TRBD2. The CDR3 consists of 16 residues. CDR1 and CDR2 from the germline V gene are DFQATT and SNEGSKA (reference sequence). Trimming removed 2 bases from V and 2 bases from J; junction bases left unmatched: 9. CDR3 amino acids: CSARSWASGAQETQYF. The CDR3 nucleotides are TGCAGTGCTAGAAGTTGGGCTAGCGGGGCACAAGAGACCCAGTACTTC.

The rearrangement joins TRBV25-1 to TRBJ2-5; 10 bases are shared with TRBD2. V lost 2 bases and J lost 3; bases outside the gene matches: 9. CDR3 size: 17 residues. Germline V gives CDR1 MGHDK, CDR2 SYGVNS. This chain's CDR3 is CASSELSGLAAKETQYF. Written as DNA, the CDR3 is TGTGCCAGCAGTGAACTTTCCGGACTAGCGGCTAAAGAGACCCAGTACTTC.

This clonotype was detected many times. The chain has TRBV3-1 and TRBJ2-7, with 11 bases aligning to TRBD1. This CDR3 is built from 14 residues. V shed 4 bases and J 5 bases; nucleotides not matched to a gene: 4. Germline V gene sequence: CDR1 LGHDT, CDR2 YNNKEL (reference sequence). The CDR3 region has the DNA TGTGCCAGCAGCCTAAAGGGACAGGGGGACGAGCAGTACTTC. Translating it yields CASSLKGQGDEQYF.

This clonotype was observed at least ten times. V usage is TRBV12-3 or TRBV12-4 and J usage is TRBJ2-2; 8 bases align to TRBD1. V gave up 5 bases and J gave up 7 bases; unmatched junction bases: 6. The CDR3 consists of 14 residues. In nucleotides, the CDR3 is TGTGCCAGCAGTGACAGGGGAAGGGGCGGGGAGCTGTTTTTT. Translation: CASSDRGRGGELFF.

V and J are TRBV20-1 and TRBJ2-7; 11 bases are a match to TRBD1. CDR1 is DFQATT, CDR2 SNEGSKA, per germline (reference sequence). This CDR3 is built from 14 residues. V trimming: 6 bases; J trimming: 3 bases; junction bases outside the gene matches: 7. This CDR3 is CSADPGTGGYEQYF. CDR3 bases: TGCAGTGCCGACCCCGGGACAGGGGGCTACGAGCAGTACTTC.

J is TRBJ1-3 and V is TRBV5-1; a possible D gene is TRBD1 (6 bases). The V end was cut by 5 bases, the J end by 4 bases, with 19 bases between. This CDR3 comprises 16 residues. Germline CDR1 and CDR2: SGHRS and YFSETQ. CDR3 sequence: CASSYTGSGQGNTIYF. DNA for the CDR3: TGCGCCAGCAGTTATACAGGGTCGGGACAAGGAAACACCATATATTTT.

The rearrangement joins TRBV7-8 to TRBJ1-2; D is unclear. The V gene lost 8 bases and the J gene lost 3 bases, with 7 bases spanning the gap. CDR1 SGHVS and CDR2 FQNEAQ come from the germline V gene. The CDR3 loop spans 11 amino acids. The CDR3 region has the DNA TGTGCCAGCGGCGGATACTATGGCTACACCTTC. It codes for CASGGYYGYTF.

V and J are TRBV3-1 and TRBJ2-5; D is unclear. The V end was cut by 1 base, the J end by 5 bases, with 11 bases between. This CDR3 is built from 14 residues. Germline V gene sequence: CDR1 LGHDT, CDR2 YNNKEL (reference sequence). CDR3 amino acids: CASSQVGLSETQYF. CDR3 nucleotide sequence: TGTGCCAGCAGCCAAGTGGGGTTGAGTGAGACCCAGTACTTC.

In regard to this clonotype: With a much larger clone just one base away, this may be a read error. This chain joins TRBV12-3 or TRBV12-4 and TRBJ2-7; D not certain. This CDR3 region has 11 residues. CDR3 protein: CASTQSGRQHF. The CDR3 DNA follows: TGTGCCAGCACCCAGTCGGGCAGGCAGCACTTC.